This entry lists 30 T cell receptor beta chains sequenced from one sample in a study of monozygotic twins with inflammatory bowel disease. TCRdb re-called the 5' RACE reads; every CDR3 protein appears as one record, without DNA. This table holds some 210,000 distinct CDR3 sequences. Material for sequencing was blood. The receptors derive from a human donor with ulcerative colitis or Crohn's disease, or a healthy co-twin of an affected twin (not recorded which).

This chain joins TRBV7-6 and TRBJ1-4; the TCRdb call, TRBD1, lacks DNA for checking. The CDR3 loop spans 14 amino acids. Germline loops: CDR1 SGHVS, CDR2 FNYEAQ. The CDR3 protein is CASSLDSPNEKLFF.

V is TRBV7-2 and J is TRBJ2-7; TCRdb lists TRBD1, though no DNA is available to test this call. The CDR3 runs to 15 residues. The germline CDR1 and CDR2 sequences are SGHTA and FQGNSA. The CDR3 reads CASSLEVGPTYEQYF.

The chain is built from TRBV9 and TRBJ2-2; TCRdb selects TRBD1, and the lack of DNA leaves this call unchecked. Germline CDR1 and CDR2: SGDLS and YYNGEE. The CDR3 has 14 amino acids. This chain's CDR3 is CAGRRDRVAGELFF. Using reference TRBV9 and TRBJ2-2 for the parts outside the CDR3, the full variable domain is DSGVTQTPKHLITATGQRVTLRCSPRSGDLSVYWYQQSLDQGLQFLIQYYNGEERAKGNILERFSAQQFPDLHSELNLSSLELGDSALYFCAGRRDRVAGELFFGEGSRLTVL.

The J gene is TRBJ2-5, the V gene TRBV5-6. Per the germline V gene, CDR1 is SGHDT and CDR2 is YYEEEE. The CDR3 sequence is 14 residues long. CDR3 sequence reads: CASSHQVTEETQYF.

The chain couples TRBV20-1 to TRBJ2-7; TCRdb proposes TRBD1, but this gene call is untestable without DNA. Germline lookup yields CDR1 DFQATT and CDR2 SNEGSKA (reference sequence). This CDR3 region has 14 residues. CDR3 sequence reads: CSARYRGFSYEQYF.

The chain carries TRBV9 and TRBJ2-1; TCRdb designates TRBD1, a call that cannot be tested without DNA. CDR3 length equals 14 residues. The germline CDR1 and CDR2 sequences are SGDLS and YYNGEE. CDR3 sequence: CASSRGQGANEQFF.

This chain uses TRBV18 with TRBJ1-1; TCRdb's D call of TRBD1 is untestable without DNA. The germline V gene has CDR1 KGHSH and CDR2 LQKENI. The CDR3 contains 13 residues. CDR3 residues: CASSSGAGTEAFF.

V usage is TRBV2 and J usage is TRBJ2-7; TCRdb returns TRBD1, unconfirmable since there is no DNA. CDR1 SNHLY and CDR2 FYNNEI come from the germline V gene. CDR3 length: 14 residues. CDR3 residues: CASGTRGHSYEQYF.

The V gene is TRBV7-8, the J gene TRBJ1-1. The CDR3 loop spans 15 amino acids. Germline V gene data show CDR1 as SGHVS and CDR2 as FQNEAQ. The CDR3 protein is CASSFSPLGRAEAFF. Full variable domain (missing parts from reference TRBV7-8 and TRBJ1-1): GAGVSQSPRYKVAKRGQDVALRCDPISGHVSLFWYQQALGQGPEFLTYFQNEAQLDKSGLPSDRFFAERPEGSVSTLKIQRTQQEDSAVYLCASSFSPLGRAEAFFGQGTRLTVV.

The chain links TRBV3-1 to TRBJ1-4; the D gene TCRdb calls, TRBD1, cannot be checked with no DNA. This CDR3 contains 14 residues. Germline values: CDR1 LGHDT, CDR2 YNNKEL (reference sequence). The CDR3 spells CASSRPASSEKLFF.

Here the CDR3 reads CASSNGQGATGELFF. The rearrangement uses TRBV5-1 and TRBJ2-2; the D gene TCRdb calls, TRBD1, cannot be checked with no DNA. The length of the CDR3 is 15 residues. Germline V CDR1 and CDR2: SGHRS, YFSETQ.

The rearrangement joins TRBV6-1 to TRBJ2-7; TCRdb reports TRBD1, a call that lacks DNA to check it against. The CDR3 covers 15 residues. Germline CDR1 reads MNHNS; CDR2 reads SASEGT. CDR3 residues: CASREDAGTQYEQYF.

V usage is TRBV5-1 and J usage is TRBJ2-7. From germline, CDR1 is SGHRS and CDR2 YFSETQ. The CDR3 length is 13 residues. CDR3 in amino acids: CASSAGREYEQYF.

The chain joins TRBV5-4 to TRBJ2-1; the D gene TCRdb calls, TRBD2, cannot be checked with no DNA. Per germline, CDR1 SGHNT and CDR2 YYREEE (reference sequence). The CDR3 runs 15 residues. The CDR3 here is CASSPETGPYNEQFF.

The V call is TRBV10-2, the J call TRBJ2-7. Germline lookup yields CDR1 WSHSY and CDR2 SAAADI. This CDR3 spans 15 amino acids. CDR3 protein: CAGSPNKQGSYEQYF.

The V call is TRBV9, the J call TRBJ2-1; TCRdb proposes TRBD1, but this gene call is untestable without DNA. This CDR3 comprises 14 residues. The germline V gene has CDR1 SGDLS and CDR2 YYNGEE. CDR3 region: CASSPNSGASTELF. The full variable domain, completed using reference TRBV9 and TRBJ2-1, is DSGVTQTPKHLITATGQRVTLRCSPRSGDLSVYWYQQSLDQGLQFLIQYYNGEERAKGNILERFSAQQFPDLHSELNLSSLELGDSALYFCASSPNSGASTELFGPGTRLTVL.

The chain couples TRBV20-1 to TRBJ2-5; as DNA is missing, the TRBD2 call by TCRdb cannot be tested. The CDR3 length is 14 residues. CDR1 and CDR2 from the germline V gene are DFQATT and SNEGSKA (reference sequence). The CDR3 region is CSARGVGALETQYF.

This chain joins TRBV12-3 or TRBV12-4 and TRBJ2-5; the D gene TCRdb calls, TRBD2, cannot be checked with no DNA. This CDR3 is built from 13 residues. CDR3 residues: CASSLSNLGRLDF.

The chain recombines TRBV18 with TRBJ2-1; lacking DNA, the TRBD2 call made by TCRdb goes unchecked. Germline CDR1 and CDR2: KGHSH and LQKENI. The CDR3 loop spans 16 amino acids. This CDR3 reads CASSASGLAGGHEQFF.

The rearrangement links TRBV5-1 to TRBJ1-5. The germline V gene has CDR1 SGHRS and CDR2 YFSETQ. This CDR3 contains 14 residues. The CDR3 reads CASSLAVGDQPQHF.

CDR3 loop: CSARDGRTGRNQPQHF. J is TRBJ1-5 and V is TRBV20-1; TCRdb names TRBD1, which stays unverified in the absence of DNA. The CDR3 runs 16 residues. Germline CDR1 and CDR2: DFQATT and SNEGSKA (reference sequence).

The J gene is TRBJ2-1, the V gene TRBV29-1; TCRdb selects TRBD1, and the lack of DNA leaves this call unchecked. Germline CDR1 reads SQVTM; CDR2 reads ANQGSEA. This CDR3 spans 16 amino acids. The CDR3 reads CSVEVRDRNYYNEQFF.

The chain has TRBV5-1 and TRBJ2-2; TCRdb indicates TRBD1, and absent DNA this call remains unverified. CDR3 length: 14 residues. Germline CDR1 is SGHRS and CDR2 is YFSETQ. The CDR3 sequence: CASSLIDSGRELFF. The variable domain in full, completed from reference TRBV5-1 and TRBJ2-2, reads KAGVTQTPRYLIKTRGQQVTLSCSPISGHRSVSWYQQTPGQGLQFLFEYFSETQRNKGNFPGRFSGRQFSNSRSEMNVSTLELGDSALYLCASSLIDSGRELFFGEGSRLTVL.

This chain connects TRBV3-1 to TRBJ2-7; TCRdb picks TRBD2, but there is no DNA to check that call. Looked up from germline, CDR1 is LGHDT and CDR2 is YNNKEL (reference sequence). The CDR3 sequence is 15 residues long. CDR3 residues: CASSQELAGLREQYF.

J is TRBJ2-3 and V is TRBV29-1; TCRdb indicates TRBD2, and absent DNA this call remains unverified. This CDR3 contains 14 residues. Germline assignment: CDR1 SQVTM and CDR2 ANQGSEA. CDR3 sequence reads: CSFDQRRLTDTQYF.

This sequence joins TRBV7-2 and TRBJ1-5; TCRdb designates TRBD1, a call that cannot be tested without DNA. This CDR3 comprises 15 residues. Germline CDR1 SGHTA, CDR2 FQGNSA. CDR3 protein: CASSLAGQMARPQHF.

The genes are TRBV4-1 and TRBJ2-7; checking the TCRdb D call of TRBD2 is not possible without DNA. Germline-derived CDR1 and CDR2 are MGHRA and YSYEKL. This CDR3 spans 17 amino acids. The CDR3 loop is CASSQDQVLRANYEQYF.

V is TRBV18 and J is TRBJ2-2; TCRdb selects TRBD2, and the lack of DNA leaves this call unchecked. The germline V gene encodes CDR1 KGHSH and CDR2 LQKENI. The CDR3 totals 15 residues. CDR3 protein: CASSPWDVAGGELFF.

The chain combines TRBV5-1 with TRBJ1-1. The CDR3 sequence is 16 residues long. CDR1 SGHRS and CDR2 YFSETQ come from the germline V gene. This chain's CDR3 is CASSSGNGPMNTEAFF. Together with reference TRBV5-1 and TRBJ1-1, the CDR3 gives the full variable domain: KAGVTQTPRYLIKTRGQQVTLSCSPISGHRSVSWYQQTPGQGLQFLFEYFSETQRNKGNFPGRFSGRQFSNSRSEMNVSTLELGDSALYLCASSSGNGPMNTEAFFGQGTRLTVV.

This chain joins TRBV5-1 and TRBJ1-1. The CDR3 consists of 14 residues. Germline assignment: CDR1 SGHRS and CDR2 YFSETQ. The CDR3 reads CASSLDTLNTEAFF.